The present entry profiles one T cell receptor beta chain with its context. The data originate from a study of blood T cell repertoires in COVID-19. The method was immunoSEQ multiplex PCR; TCRdb's version includes in-frame clones alone and lacks a portion of them. This sample has 150,000 to 200,000 clones, with approximately 86% found just once. The CDR3 contains 15 residues. Germline V lookup: CDR1 LNHNV, CDR2 YYDKDF (reference sequence). The V and J ends lost 0 bases and 10 bases respectively, with 15 bases between them. This clonotype was sampled from a man aged 55 to 70 with acute or convalescent COVID-19. The chain employs TRBV15 and TRBJ1-4; D uncertain. Sequences were obtained from peripheral blood. The CDR3 DNA follows: TGTGCCACCAGCAGAGATCGTCCTTCTGAGGGAAAACTGTTTTTT. Its translation is CATSRDRPSEGKLFF.